This T cell receptor beta chain came from a study of T cells in Graves' hyperthyroidism and ophthalmopathy. Study results and caveats: Among clonotypes expanded in thyroid above 0.001, most were also found in blood.

TCR beta CDR3 regions were amplified from RNA transcripts. The study used the HTBI primer set for a first-round RT-PCR of the TCR CDR3. A single record per CDR3 protein comes from TCRdb applying MiXCR to the multiplex PCR reads. Among 93,000 or so distinct CDR3 sequences listed, 47% were seen once. Comment on this clonotype: The antigen remains unidentified.

Sequencing was performed on blood. This TCR came from a man aged 35 to 55 with Graves' hyperthyroidism.

CDR3 in DNA: TGTGCCACCAACCAAAGGGGTAACTATGGCTACACCTTC. Encoded protein: CATNQRGNYGYTF. This chain joins TRBV19 and TRBJ1-2; D may be TRBD1 (5 bases). Germline-derived CDR1 and CDR2 are LNHDA and SQIVND (reference sequence). Trimming removed 10 bases at V and 1 base at J, with 13 bases between. The CDR3 contains 13 residues.